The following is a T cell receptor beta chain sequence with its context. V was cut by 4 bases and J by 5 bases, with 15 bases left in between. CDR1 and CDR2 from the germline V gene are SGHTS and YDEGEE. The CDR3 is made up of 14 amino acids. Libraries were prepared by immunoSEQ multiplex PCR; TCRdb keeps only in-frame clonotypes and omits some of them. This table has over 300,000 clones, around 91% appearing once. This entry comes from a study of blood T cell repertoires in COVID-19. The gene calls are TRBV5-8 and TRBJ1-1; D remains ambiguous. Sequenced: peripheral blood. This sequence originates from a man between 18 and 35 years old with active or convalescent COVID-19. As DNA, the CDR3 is TGTGCCAGCAGCCGCCGGGGAGGATTGACTGAAGCTTTCTTT. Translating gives CASSRRGGLTEAFF.